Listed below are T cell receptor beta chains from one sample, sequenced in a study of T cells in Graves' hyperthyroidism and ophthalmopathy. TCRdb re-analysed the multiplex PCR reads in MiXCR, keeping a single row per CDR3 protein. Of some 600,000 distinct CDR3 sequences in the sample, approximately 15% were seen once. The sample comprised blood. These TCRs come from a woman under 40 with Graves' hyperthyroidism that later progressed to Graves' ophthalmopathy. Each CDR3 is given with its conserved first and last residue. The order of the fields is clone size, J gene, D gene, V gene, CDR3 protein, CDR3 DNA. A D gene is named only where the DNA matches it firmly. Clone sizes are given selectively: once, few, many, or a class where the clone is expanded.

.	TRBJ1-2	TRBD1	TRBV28	CASSLPSPGTGNYGYTF	TGTGCCAGCAGTTTACCAAGTCCCGGGACAGGGAACTATGGCTACACCTTC
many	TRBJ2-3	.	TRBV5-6	CASSLGLYTQYF	TGTGCCAGCAGCTTGGGTCTGTATACGCAGTATTTT
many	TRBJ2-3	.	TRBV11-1	CASSSSRTDTQYF	TGTGCCAGCAGCTCTAGTAGGACAGATACGCAGTATTTT
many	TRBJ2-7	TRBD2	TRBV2	CASSELTSGDYEQYF	TGTGCCAGCAGTGAATTGACTAGCGGGGATTACGAGCAGTACTTC
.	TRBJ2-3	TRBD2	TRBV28	CASSAPRLPSGYTDTQYF	TGTGCCAGCAGTGCTCCCCGATTGCCTAGCGGGTACACAGATACGCAGTATTTT
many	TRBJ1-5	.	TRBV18	CASSPEADQPQHF	TGTGCCAGCTCCCCAGAGGCAGATCAGCCCCAGCATTTT
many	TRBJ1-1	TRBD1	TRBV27	CASSWGTGGEYSEAFF	TGTGCCAGCAGTTGGGGAACAGGGGGTGAGTATTCGGAAGCTTTCTTT
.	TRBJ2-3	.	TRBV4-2	CASSQGGSGDTQYF	TGTGCCAGCAGCCAAGGTGGTAGTGGAGATACGCAGTATTTT
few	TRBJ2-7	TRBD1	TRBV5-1	CASSFETGTGGEEYF	TGCGCCAGCAGCTTTGAGACCGGGACAGGGGGCGAGGAATACTTC
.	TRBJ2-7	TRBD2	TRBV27	CASRKRDSYYEQYF	TGTGCCAGCAGAAAGCGGGATTCTTACTACGAGCAGTACTTC
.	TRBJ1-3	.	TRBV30	CAWSWVSGNTIYF	TGTGCCTGGAGTTGGGTTTCTGGAAACACCATATATTTT
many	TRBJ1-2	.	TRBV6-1	CASSEYFGTNTLVGYTF	TGTGCCAGCAGTGAATATTTCGGGACAAATACCCTAGTAGGCTACACCTTC
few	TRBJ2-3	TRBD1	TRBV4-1	CASSQVGQAADTQYF	TGCGCCAGCAGCCAAGTGGGACAGGCGGCAGATACGCAGTATTTT
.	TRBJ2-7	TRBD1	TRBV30	CAWTTGMGEQYF	TGTGCCTGGACGACAGGGATGGGCGAGCAGTACTTC
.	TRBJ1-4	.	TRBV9	CASSVESGTGGTNEKLFF	TGTGCCAGCAGCGTAGAGTCAGGGACGGGTGGAACTAATGAAAAACTGTTTTTT
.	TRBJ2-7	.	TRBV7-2	CASTPDTYEQYF	TGTGCCAGCACCCCAGACACCTACGAGCAGTACTTC
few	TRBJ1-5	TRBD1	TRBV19	CASSMTPGQGNQPQHF	TGTGCCAGTAGTATGACTCCGGGACAGGGCAATCAGCCCCAGCATTTT
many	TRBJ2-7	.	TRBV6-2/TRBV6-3	CASSPWMDEVNEDEQYF	TGTGCCAGCAGCCCATGGATGGATGAGGTGAATGAGGACGAGCAGTACTTC
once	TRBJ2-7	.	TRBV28	CARRGGTVGREQYF	TGTGCCAGGAGGGGCGGGACAGTAGGGCGCGAGCAGTACTTC
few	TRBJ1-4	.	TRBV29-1	CSVAQGDEKLFF	TGCAGCGTTGCCCAAGGGGATGAAAAACTGTTTTTT
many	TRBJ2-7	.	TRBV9	CASSAAQGGYEQYF	TGTGCCAGCAGCGCCGCCCAGGGCGGCTACGAGCAGTACTTC
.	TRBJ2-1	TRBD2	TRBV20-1	CSARLAGIYNEQFF	TGCAGTGCTAGACTAGCGGGAATCTACAATGAGCAGTTCTTC
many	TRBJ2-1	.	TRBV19	CASSRTEYNEQFF	TGTGCCAGTAGCAGGACTGAATACAATGAGCAGTTCTTC
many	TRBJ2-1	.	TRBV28	CASSSSSQREQFF	TGTGCCAGCAGTTCCTCTTCCCAGAGGGAGCAGTTCTTC
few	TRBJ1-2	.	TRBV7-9	CASSLAPPEYGYTF	TGTGCCAGCAGCTTAGCCCCACCAGAGTATGGCTACACCTTC
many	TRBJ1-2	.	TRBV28	CASSPDFGYTF	TGTGCCAGCAGTCCCGACTTCGGCTACACCTTC
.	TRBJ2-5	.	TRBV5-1	CASSLRPLVPTQYF	TGCGCCAGCAGCTTGCGACCCCTCGTTCCGACCCAGTACTTC
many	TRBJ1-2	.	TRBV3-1	CASSQLFARARYGYTF	TGTGCCAGCAGCCAGCTCTTCGCTCGGGCCCGCTATGGCTACACCTTC
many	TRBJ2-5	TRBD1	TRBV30	CAWASRTGRYQETQYF	TGTGCCTGGGCCAGCCGGACAGGCAGGTACCAAGAGACCCAGTACTTC